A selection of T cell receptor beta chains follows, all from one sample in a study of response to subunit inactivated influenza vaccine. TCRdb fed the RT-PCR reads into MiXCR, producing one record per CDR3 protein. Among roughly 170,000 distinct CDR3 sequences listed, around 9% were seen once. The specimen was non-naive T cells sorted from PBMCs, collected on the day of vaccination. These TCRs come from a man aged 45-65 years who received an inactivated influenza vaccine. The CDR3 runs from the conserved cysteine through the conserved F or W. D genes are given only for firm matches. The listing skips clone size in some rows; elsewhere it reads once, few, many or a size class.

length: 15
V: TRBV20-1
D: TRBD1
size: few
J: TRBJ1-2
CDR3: CSASRDRGTGGGYTF
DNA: TGCAGTGCGAGCCGGGACAGGGGAACAGGTGGTGGCTACACCTTC

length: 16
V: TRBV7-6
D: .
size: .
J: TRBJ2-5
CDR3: CASSSKGHLYQETQYF
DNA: TGTGCCAGCAGCTCAAAGGGACACCTCTACCAAGAGACCCAGTACTTC

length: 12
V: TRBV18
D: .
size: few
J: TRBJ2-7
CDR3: CASSPWPYEQYF
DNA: TGTGCCAGCTCACCTTGGCCCTACGAGCAGTACTTC

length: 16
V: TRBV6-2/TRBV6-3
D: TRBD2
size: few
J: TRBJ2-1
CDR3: CASSMTGTSSYNEQFF
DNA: TGTGCCAGCAGTATGACCGGGACTAGCTCCTACAATGAGCAGTTCTTC

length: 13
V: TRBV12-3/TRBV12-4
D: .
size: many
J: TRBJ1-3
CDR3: CASNPLPVRTIYF
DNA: TGTGCCAGCAACCCCCTTCCTGTACGCACCATATATTTT

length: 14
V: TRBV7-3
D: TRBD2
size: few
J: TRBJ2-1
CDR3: CASSVGTSGNEQFF
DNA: TGTGCCAGCAGCGTTGGGACTAGCGGCAATGAGCAGTTCTTC

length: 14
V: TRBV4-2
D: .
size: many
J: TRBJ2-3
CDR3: CASSQPGLTDTQYF
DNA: TGTGCCAGCAGCCAACCCGGACTTACAGATACGCAGTATTTT

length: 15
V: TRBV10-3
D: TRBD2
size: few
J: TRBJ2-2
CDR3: CAISGLAGGPGELFF
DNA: TGTGCCATCAGTGGACTAGCGGGGGGACCCGGGGAGCTGTTTTTT

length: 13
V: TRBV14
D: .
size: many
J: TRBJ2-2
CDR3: CASSQSQGRRLFF
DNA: TGTGCCAGCAGCCAATCGCAGGGTAGGAGGCTGTTTTTT

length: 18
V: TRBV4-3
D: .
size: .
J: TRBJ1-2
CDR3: CASSQDVGAARLNYGYTF
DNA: TGCGCCAGCAGCCAAGATGTGGGGGCAGCACGCCTTAACTATGGCTACACCTTC

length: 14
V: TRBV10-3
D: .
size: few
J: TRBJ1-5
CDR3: CAISRDTSNQPQHF
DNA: TGTGCCATCAGTCGGGACACAAGCAATCAGCCCCAGCATTTT